Below are 2 T cell receptor beta chains sequenced from a single sample in a study of blood T cell repertoires in COVID-19. The assay was immunoSEQ multiplex PCR, and TCRdb's table has in-frame clones only and misses some. The sample holds fewer than 100,000 clones, approximately 83% seen once. The sequenced sample was peripheral blood. These receptors were taken from a man in his 60s with acute or convalescent COVID-19.

The chain is built from TRBV10-3 and TRBJ2-3; 8 bases agree with TRBD2. Unmatched junction bases numbered 9, after V lost 10 bases and J lost 6 bases. Germline CDR1 ENHRY, CDR2 SYGVKD. The CDR3 sequence is 13 residues long. CDR3 sequence reads: CATTGGREDTQYF. DNA for the CDR3: TGTGCCACCACGGGAGGGAGGGAGGATACGCAGTATTTT.

The chain recombines TRBV7-3 with TRBJ2-2; no firm D call. The germline V gene has CDR1 SGHTA and CDR2 FQGTGA. The CDR3 is 13 amino acids. V was pared by 5 bases and J by 5 bases, with 9 bases between. The CDR3 region is CASSPPVTGELFF. The CDR3 coding sequence is TGTGCCAGCAGCCCCCCGGTAACCGGGGAGCTGTTTTTT.